This T cell receptor (beta chain) derives from a study of blood T cell repertoires in COVID-19. Turning to the study itself: Sites across the United States, Italy and Spain contributed samples from acute and convalescent COVID-19. Sources were T cells, B-cell-depleted T cells, or PBMCs; the material itself was cDNA or gDNA.

In the original processing: Estimation of nucleated cell counts was performed using reference gene primer amplification. Sequencing used immunoSEQ multiplex PCR; TCRdb keeps in-frame clones, though not all of them. V and J calls and clone size are as listed in that table; D and trimming were resolved from the DNA. The sample consists of tens of thousands of clones, 75% to 95% of them appearing once. With V trimmed by 4 bases and J by 10 bases, 6 bases remained unmatched. CDR1 and CDR2 (germline): LGHDT, YNNKEL (reference sequence). This CDR3 contains 14 residues. This sequence joins TRBV3-1 (or the pseudogene TRBV3-2) and TRBJ1-6; 8 bases align to TRBD1. Sequenced: peripheral blood. The clonotype was recovered from a woman of 80 years or more with acute or convalescent COVID-19. The CDR3 spells CASSLGQGVSPLHF. As DNA, the CDR3 is TGTGCCAGCAGCCTTGGACAGGGCGTATCACCCCTCCACTTT.